Here is one T cell receptor (beta chain) with its context. This sample is drawn from a study of blood T cell repertoires in COVID-19. The overall study: Donors in the United States, Italy and Spain gave samples during acute or convalescent COVID-19.

Germline V gene data show CDR1 as GTSNPN and CDR2 as SVGIG (reference sequence). The CDR3 has 13 amino acids. Trimming removed 5 bases at V and 1 base at J, with 11 bases between. The data were produced by immunoSEQ multiplex PCR, yet TCRdb's version contains in-frame clones alone and is incomplete. The sample has roughly 260,000 clones, around 87% seen once. The chain employs TRBV30 and TRBJ1-1, with D perhaps matching TRBD1 (6 bases). This clonotype was sampled from a woman aged 50 to 60 with acute or convalescent COVID-19. Sequencing input: peripheral blood. The CDR3: CAWVGQSNTEAFF. The CDR3 DNA is TGTGCCTGGGTTGGACAGTCGAACACTGAAGCTTTCTTT.